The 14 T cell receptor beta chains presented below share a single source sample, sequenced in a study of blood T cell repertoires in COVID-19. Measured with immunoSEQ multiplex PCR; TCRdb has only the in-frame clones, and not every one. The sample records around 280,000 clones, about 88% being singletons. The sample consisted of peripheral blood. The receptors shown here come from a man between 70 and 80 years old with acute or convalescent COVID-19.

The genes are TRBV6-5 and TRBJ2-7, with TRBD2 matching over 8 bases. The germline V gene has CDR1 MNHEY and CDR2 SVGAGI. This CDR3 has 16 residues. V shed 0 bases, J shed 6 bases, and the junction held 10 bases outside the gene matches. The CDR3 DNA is TGTGCCAGCAGTTACTCGAGGGGACCGGGGGGGTCCGAGCAGTACTTC. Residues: CASSYSRGPGGSEQYF.

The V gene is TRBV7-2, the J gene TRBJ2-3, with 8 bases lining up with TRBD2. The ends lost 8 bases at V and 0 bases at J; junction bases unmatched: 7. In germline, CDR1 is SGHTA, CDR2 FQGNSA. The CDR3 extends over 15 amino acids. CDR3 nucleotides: TGTGCCAGCCGACTGGGCGGGAGGAGCACAGATACGCAGTATTTT. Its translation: CASRLGGRSTDTQYF.

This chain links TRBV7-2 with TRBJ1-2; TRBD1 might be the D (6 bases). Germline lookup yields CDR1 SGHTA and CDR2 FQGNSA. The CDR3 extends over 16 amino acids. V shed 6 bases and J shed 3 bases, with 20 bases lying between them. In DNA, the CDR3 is TGTGCCAGCAGGCCCGCCAGGGGCGGATGGGACTATGGCTACACCTTC. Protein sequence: CASRPARGGWDYGYTF.

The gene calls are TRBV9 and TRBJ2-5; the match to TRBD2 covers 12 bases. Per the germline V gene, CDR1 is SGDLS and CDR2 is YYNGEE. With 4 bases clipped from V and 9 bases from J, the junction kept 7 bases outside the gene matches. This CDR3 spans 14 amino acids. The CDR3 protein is CASSPRLAGDSQYF. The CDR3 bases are TGTGCCAGCAGCCCTCGACTAGCGGGGGACTCCCAGTACTTC.

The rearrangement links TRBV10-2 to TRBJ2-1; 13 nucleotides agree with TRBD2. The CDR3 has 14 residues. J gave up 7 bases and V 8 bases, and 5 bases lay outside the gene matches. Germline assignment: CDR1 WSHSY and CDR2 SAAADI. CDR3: CASCTSGRGNEQFF. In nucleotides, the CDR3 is TGCGCCAGCTGTACTAGCGGGAGGGGGAATGAGCAGTTCTTC.

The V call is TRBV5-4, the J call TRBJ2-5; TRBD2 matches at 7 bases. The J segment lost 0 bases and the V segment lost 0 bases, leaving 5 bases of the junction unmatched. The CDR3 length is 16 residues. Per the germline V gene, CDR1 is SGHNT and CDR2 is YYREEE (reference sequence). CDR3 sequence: CASSLGGGADQETQYF. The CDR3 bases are TGTGCCAGCAGCTTGGGGGGGGGAGCGGACCAAGAGACCCAGTACTTC. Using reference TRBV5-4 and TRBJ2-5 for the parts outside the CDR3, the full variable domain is ETGVTQSPTHLIKTRGQQVTLRCSSQSGHNTVSWYQQALGQGPQFIFQYYREEENGRGNFPPRFSGLQFPNYSSELNVNALELDDSALYLCASSLGGGADQETQYFGPGTRLLVL.

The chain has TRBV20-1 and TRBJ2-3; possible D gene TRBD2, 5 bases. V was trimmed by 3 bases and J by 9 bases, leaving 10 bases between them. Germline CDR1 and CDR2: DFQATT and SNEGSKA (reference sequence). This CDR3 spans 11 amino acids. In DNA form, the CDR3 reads TGCAGTGCTAGTGAGGGCCCAACGCAGTATTTT. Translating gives CSASEGPTQYF.

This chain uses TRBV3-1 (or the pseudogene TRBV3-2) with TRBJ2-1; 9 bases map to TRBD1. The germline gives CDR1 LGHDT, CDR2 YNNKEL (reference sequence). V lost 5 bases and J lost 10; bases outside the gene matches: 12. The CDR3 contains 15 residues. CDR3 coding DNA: TGTGCCAGCAGCTTTTCGACCGGGACAGGGTTAGAGCAGTTCTTC. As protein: CASSFSTGTGLEQFF.

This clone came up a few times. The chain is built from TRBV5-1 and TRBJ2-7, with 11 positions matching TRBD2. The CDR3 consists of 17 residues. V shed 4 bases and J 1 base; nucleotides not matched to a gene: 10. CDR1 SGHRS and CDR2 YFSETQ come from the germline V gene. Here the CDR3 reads CASSLTTLAGGSYEQYF. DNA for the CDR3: TGCGCCAGCAGCCTCACGACCCTAGCGGGGGGTTCCTACGAGCAGTACTTC.

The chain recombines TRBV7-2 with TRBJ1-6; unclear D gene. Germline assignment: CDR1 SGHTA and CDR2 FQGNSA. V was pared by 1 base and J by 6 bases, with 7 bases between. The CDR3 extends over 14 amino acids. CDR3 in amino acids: CASSLELLNSPLHF. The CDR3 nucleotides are TGTGCCAGCAGCTTAGAACTACTTAATTCACCCCTCCACTTT.

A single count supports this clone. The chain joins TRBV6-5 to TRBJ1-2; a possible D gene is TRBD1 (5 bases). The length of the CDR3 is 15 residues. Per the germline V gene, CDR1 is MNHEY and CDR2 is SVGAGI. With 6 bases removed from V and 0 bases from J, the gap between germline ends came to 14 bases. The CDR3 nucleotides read TGTGCCAGCAGCGACGGGCCCAGGGCTAACTATGGCTACACCTTC. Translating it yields CASSDGPRANYGYTF.

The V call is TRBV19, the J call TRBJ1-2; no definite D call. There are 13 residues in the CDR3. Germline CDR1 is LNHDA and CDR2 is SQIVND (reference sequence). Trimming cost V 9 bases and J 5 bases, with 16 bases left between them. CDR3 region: CASTPGPLYGYTF. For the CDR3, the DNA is TGTGCCAGCACCCCTGGCCCCCTGTATGGCTACACCTTC.

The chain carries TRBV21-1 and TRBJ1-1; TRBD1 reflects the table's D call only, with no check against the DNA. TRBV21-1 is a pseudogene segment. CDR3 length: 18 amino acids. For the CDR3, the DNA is TGTGCCAGCAGCAAAAGGGAAAACAACAGGGCCAGGGACACTGAAGCTTTCTTT. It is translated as CASSKRENNRARDTEAFF.

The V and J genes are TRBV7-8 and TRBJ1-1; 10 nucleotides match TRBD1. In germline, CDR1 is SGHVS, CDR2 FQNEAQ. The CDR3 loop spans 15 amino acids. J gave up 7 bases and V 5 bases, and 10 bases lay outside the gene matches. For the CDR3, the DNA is TGTGCCAGCAGCCCCCGACAGGGGGCGGTGGGTGAAGCTTTCTTT. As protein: CASSPRQGAVGEAFF.